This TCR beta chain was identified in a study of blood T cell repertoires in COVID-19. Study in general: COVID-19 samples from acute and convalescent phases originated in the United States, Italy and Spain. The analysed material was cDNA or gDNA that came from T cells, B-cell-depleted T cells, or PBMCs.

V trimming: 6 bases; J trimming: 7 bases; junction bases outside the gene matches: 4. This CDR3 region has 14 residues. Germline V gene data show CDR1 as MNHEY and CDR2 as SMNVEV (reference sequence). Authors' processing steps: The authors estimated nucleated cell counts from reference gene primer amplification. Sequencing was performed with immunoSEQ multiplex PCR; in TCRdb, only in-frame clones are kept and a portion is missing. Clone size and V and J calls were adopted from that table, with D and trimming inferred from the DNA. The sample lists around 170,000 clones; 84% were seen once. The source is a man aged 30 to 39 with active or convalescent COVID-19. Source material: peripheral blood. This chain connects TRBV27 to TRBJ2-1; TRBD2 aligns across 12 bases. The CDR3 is CASRASGGGNEQFF. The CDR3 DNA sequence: TGTGCCAGCAGAGCTAGCGGGGGGGGTAATGAGCAGTTCTTC.